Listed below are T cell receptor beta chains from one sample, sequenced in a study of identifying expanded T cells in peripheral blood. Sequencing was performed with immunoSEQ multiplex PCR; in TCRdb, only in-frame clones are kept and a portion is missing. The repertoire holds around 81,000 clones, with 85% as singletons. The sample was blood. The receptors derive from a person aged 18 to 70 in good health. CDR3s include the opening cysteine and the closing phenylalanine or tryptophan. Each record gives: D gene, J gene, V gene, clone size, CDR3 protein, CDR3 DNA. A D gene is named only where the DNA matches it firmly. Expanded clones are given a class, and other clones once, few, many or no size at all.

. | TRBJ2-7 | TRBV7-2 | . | CASSLNEGREQYF | TGTGCCAGCAGCTTAAATGAGGGCCGCGAGCAGTACTTC
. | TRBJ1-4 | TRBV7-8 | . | CASSWDGGINEKLFF | TGTGCCAGCAGTTGGGACGGGGGGATAAATGAAAAACTGTTTTTT
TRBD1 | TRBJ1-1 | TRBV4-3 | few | CASSHDWDRGTEAFF | TGCGCCAGCAGCCATGATTGGGACAGGGGGACTGAAGCTTTCTTT
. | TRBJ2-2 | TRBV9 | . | CASSVASPWDTGELFF | TGTGCCAGCAGCGTGGCCTCCCCTTGGGACACCGGGGAGCTGTTTTTT
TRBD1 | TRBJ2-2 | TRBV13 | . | CASSLHRGARTGELFF | TGTGCCAGCAGCTTACACAGGGGGGCGCGAACCGGGGAGCTGTTTTTT
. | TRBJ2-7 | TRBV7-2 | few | CASSLRGGAVTGVDEQYF | TGTGCCAGCAGCCTACGTGGGGGGGCCGTGACAGGGGTCGACGAGCAGTACTTC
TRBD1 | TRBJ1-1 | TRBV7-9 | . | CASRWYWGTEDTEAFF | TGTGCCAGCAGATGGTACTGGGGGACAGAGGACACTGAAGCTTTCTTT
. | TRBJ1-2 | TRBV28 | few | CASNLGHYGYTF | TGTGCCAGCAACCTGGGCCACTATGGCTACACCTTC
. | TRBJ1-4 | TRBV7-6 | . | CASSDLQAANEKLFF | TGTGCCAGCAGCGACTTACAGGCCGCTAATGAAAAACTGTTTTTT
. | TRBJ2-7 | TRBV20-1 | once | CSAPVGYEQYF | TGCAGTGCCCCCGTAGGGTACGAGCAGTACTTC
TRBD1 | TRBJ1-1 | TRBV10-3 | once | CAISPGQGTEAFF | TGTGCCATCAGCCCGGGACAGGGAACTGAAGCTTTCTTT
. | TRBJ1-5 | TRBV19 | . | CASRRHNQPQHF | TGTGCCAGTAGGAGACATAATCAGCCCCAGCATTTT
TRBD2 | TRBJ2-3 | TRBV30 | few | CAWSPQLAGAQYF | TGTGCCTGGAGTCCCCAACTAGCGGGGGCGCAGTATTTT
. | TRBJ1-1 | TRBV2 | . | CASHSGANTEAFF | TGTGCCAGCCACAGTGGGGCGAACACTGAAGCTTTCTTT
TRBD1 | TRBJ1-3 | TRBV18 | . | CASSPEQGRSGNTIYF | TGTGCCAGCTCACCCGAACAGGGGCGATCTGGAAACACCATATATTTT
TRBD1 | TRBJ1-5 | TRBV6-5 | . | CASSPGQSNQPQHF | TGTGCCAGCAGCCCGGGACAGAGCAATCAGCCCCAGCATTTT
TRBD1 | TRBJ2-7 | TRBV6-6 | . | CASSSGQGLTEQYF | TGTGCCAGCAGTTCGGGACAGGGACTTACCGAGCAGTACTTC
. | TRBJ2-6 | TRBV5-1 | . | CASSLGGSPGSGANVLTF | TGCGCCAGCAGCTTGGGGGGGTCACCCGGCTCTGGGGCCAACGTCCTGACTTTC
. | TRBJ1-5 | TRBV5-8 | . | CASSLDRLTQHF | TGTGCCAGCAGCTTGGACCGACTCACCCAGCATTTT
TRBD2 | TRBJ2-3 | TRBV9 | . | CASSVGGGGRDTQYF | TGTGCCAGCAGCGTAGGTGGCGGGGGGAGGGATACGCAGTATTTT
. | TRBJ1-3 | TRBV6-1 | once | CASRNGGAQEDTIYF | TGTGCCAGCAGAAACGGAGGGGCCCAGGAAGACACCATATATTTT
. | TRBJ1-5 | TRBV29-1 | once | CSVGEGGQPQHF | TGCAGCGTTGGTGAGGGCGGTCAGCCCCAGCATTTT
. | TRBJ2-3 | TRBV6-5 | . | CATRNQGFTDTQYF | TGTGCCACCAGGAACCAAGGGTTCACAGATACGCAGTATTTT
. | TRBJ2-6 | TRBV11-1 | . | CASSLGQTSGANVLTF | TGTGCCAGCAGCCTAGGACAGACCTCTGGGGCCAACGTCCTGACTTTC
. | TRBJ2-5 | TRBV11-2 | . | CASTQSTSYGETQYF | TGTGCCAGCACCCAATCGACATCGTATGGAGAGACCCAGTACTTC
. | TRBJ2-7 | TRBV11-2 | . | CASSPLEGYEQYF | TGTGCCAGCAGCCCGCTAGAGGGCTACGAGCAGTACTTC
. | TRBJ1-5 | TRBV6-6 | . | CASSQYYSIQPQHF | TGTGCCAGCAGCCAATATTACAGTATACAGCCCCAGCATTTT
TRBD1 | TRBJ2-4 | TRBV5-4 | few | CASSPRRQGSESVQYF | TGTGCCAGCAGCCCCCGCCGACAGGGAAGCGAGTCGGTTCAGTACTTC
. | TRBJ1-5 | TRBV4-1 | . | CASSTAGPTSNQPQHF | TGCGCCAGCTCCACCGCCGGGCCGACTAGCAATCAGCCCCAGCATTTT
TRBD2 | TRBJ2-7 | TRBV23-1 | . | CASSQWRGGLIYEQYF | TGCGCCAGCAGTCAATGGCGGGGGGGCCTTATCTACGAGCAGTACTTC
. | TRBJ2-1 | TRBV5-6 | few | CASSLVWQPGPEQFF | TGTGCCAGCAGCTTGGTTTGGCAACCGGGACCTGAGCAGTTCTTC
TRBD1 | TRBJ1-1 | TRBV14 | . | CASSQAGTGLNTEAFF | TGTGCCAGCAGCCAAGCAGGGACAGGCTTGAACACTGAAGCTTTCTTT
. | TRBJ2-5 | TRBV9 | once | CASSVGEETQYF | TGTGCCAGCAGCGTAGGGGAAGAGACCCAGTACTTC
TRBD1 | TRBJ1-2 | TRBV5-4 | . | CASSFRTGIDGYTF | TGTGCCAGCAGCTTTCGGACAGGGATCGATGGCTACACCTTC
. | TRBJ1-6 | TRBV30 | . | CAWNLGGDSPLHF | TGTGCCTGGAATCTTGGTGGGGATTCACCCCTCCACTTT
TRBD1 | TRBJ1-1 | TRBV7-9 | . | CASRKGQGDTEAFF | TGTGCCAGCAGGAAGGGACAGGGAGACACTGAAGCTTTCTTT
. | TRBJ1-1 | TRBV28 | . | CASSPATVEAFF | TGTGCCAGCAGTCCGGCGACAGTCGAAGCTTTCTTT
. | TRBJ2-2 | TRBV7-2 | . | CASRETWGRGELFF | TGTGCCAGCAGGGAGACATGGGGGCGCGGGGAGCTGTTTTTT
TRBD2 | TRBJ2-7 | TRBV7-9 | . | CASSLGGRSAGEQYF | TGTGCCAGCAGCTTAGGCGGGAGGTCGGCGGGGGAGCAGTACTTC
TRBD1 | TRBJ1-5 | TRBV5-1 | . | CASSLEGQGHQPQHF | TGCGCCAGCAGCTTGGAGGGACAGGGTCATCAGCCCCAGCATTTT
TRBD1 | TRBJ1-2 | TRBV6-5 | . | CASRYRGRRYGYTF | TGTGCCAGCAGATACAGGGGGCGGAGGTATGGCTACACCTTC
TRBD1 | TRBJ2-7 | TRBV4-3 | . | CASSQEHRGHEQYF | TGCGCCAGCAGCCAAGAGCACAGGGGGCACGAGCAGTACTTC